The table lists the clone carrying this T cell receptor beta chain with a few counts. Its specificity is not known. In the library, unique molecular identifiers were attached to individual cDNA molecules. MiXCR was run by TCRdb on the RACE reads, yielding one entry per CDR3 protein. The repertoire consists of about 380,000 distinct CDR3 sequences, with more than 4.5% occurring once and the leading ten covering approximately 2.8%. The data are from a study of human T cells and chemical hapten exposure. The study's findings and limits: Sensitizing with DPC caused no change in TCRs above 1 in 1000 frequency.

Sample time point: pre-sensitization, week 0. Treatment meaning: therapeutic diphenylcyclopropenone sensitization with weekly scalp DPC. After removal of 6 bases from V and 4 bases from J, the junction contained 6 bases not matched to a gene. The CDR3 has 16 residues. Germline V lookup: CDR1 ENHRY, CDR2 SYGVKD. The clonotype was recovered from a woman in her fifties or sixties with alopecia areata. Some clones in this sample may be carry-over from other donors' samples. The sample was whole blood, taken in connection with sensitization to the hapten diphenylcyclopropenone (DPC). V and J are TRBV10-3 and TRBJ2-3, with 14 bases fitting TRBD2. The CDR3 region is CAIRDGTSGSADTQYF. As DNA, the CDR3 is TGTGCCATCAGGGATGGGACTAGCGGGAGTGCAGATACGCAGTATTTT.